This entry features one T cell receptor (beta chain) sequence. Its antigen is undetermined. The entry originates in a study of PD-1 blockade in classical Hodgkin lymphoma. Findings and caveats of the study: What caused the repertoire differences, perhaps disease activity or prior therapy, remains undefined.

The time point is: newly diagnosed, previously untreated cHL patient sample. Trimming at V came to 0 bases and at J to 4 bases, leaving 5 bases not matched to a gene. The V gene's germline CDR1 is SGHKS and CDR2 YYEKEE (reference sequence). The CDR3 consists of 16 residues. Sequenced by immunoSEQ multiplex PCR; TCRdb stores in-frame clones only, minus some. The sample records 25,000 to 30,000 clones, approximately 90% being singletons. The chain employs TRBV5-5 and TRBJ2-1, with 9 bases identical to TRBD1. The sample taken for sequencing was peripheral blood mononuclear cells (PBMCs). This TCR was sampled from a human donor with classical Hodgkin lymphoma. The CDR3 sequence: CASSLGGTGYYNEQFF. The DNA for the CDR3 is TGTGCCAGCAGCTTGGGTGGGACAGGGTATTACAATGAGCAGTTCTTC. The variable domain in full, with the rest retrieved from reference TRBV5-5 and TRBJ2-1, is DAGVTQSPTHLIKTRGQQVTLRCSPISGHKSVSWYQQVLGQGPQFIFQYYEKEERGRGNFPDRFSARQFPNYSSELNVNALLLGDSALYLCASSLGGTGYYNEQFFGPGTRLTVL.